This TCR beta chain was identified during a study of cytomegalovirus exposure and HLA in healthy donors. Overall study findings and caveats: Per published reports, the classifier diagnosed cytomegalovirus status with high specificity and sensitivity. Three chains linked to CMV were shown in vitro to be specific for CMV antigens. Most TCR sequences were uncommon, yet certain public TCRs appeared in many donors.

The donors were part of the validation cohort of 120 subjects. That cohort was separate from the first cohort, which comprised 500 to 850 subjects. The protocol was immunoSEQ multiplex PCR, while the TCRdb copy is restricted to in-frame clones and leaves out a portion. The data show roughly 100,000 clones, about 95% seen once. A note on this clone: The antigen is undetermined.

Germline V gives CDR1 SGHVS, CDR2 FNYEAQ. Trimming took 5 bases from V and 1 from J, leaving 14 bases between them. This CDR3 spans 15 amino acids. This receptor was obtained from a woman aged 18-35 years in good health and CMV-seronegative. V and J are TRBV7-6 and TRBJ1-1; tentatively, D is TRBD1 (5 bases). Material: PBMCs. CDR3 loop: CASSPSGAQNTEAFF. CDR3 in DNA: TGTGCCAGCAGCCCCAGCGGGGCCCAGAACACTGAAGCTTTCTTT.